This TCR beta chain emerged from a study of T cells in Graves' hyperthyroidism and ophthalmopathy (dated by TCRdb to the late 2010s). Background for the entire study: Peripheral blood was sampled at the time of initial diagnosis, prior to any treatment. To identify TCR V-J signatures that set the groups apart, the researchers used a discovery cohort of more than 95 patients, made up of 43 with Graves' ophthalmopathy and 55 to 65 with stable Graves' hyperthyroidism. Prospective prediction of ophthalmopathy was tested in an independent validation cohort of 18 to 20 hyperthyroidism patients and approximately 17 patients who later progressed to ophthalmopathy. The roughly 100 discovery patients were randomly divided into training and test sets at a 7:3 ratio. Thyroid tissue and blood T-cell repertoires from several Graves' hyperthyroidism patients were also compared in the study. After sampling, hyperthyroidism patients received methimazole starting at 30 mg daily, and ophthalmopathy patients received high-dose intravenous methylprednisolone. The paper describes TCR Vbeta CDR3 sequencing of fewer than 150 peripheral blood samples, made up of around 41 ophthalmopathy patients, roughly 75 hyperthyroidism patients and 17 progressor patients.

This clonotype was recorded at least ten times. Its antigen is currently not known. No base-level quality is on record; no much larger clone is a single base apart. Hyperthyroidism patients were newly diagnosed, had a disease duration of under 2 months, and were aged 18 to 65 years. Patients with uncontrolled infections, other autoimmune diseases, pregnancy or lactation were excluded. Diagnoses were based on clinical symptoms, serum thyroxine and TRAb, thyroid ultrasound and orbital computed tomography. Blood from progressor patients was drawn when they were first diagnosed with hyperthyroidism, before any ophthalmopathy symptoms appeared. PBMCs were isolated from about 9 ml of fresh peripheral blood by Ficoll-Paque density gradient centrifugation. Progressor patients were first diagnosed with Graves' hyperthyroidism and then developed ophthalmopathy during follow-up. Total RNA was extracted with Trizol reagent, and quality was checked on an Agilent 2100 Bioanalyzer.

TCR beta CDR3 regions were amplified from RNA transcripts. The TCR CDR3 was subjected to a first round of RT-PCR using the HTBI primer set and the Qiagen OneStep RT-PCR kit. A second multiplex PCR round built the libraries, followed by size selection and purification. Paired-end sequencing of the libraries was performed with 100 bp reads on an Illumina HiSeq2000. Processing in the source paper ran as follows. SOAPnuke was used to process the raw data, with reads discarded if the reads contained adapters or uncalled bases, had a mean Phred below 15, or lacked an exact constant-primer or identifier match. High-quality paired reads were merged using COPE v1.2.5, and each unique nucleotide sequence was defined as a clonotype. MiTCR v1.1 was used to align the clonotypes against IMGT TRBV, TRBD and TRBJ reference segments. Analysis was restricted to V-J combinations with a frequency above 0.0001, which covered roughly 99% of repertoires. A TCS score was defined as the ratio of F50 (clonal expansion) to E x V (chaos), with BLOSUM62-based TCRdist applied between CDR3 peptides within each V-J. Welch's t-statistics and random forest reduced several hundred V-J features to 10 to 15, which were used in a naive Bayes classifier (R e1071). TCRdb trimmed the raw reads at Q25, called clones with MiXCR and kept productive beta chains. For every CDR3 protein sequence, its rows merge into one entry that carries the most common genes and DNA. The V and J calls, along with clone size, are taken from TCRdb and not from the paper's own processing. The sample contains approximately 720,000 distinct CDR3 sequences, 15% to 20% of them found a single time. The top ten clonotypes cover over 15% of the sample.

Broader findings and caveats from the paper: Most expanded thyroid clonotypes (frequency above 0.001) were also detected in blood, a finding suggesting that blood repertoires may reflect thyroid immune responses. Sample size was not statistically predetermined, and blinding of investigators to group allocation was not performed. Ophthalmopathy was separated from stable hyperthyroidism by a 13 V-J signature model, with approximately 89% sensitivity and 81% to 83% specificity obtained in cross-validation and 80%/75% obtained in testing. In validation, progression to ophthalmopathy was predicted by the model with approximately 67% sensitivity and under 85% specificity, a median of roughly 6.4 months before onset.

The germline ends are 12 bases apart after V is trimmed by 3 bases and J by 0 bases. Counted from cysteine to phenylalanine, this CDR3 has 15 amino acids. CDR3 DNA only is kept here, 45 bases in frame from base 1. For CDR1 and CDR2, the germline V gene lists SNHLY and FYNNEI. The specimen sequenced was blood. The source is a woman in her fifties or sixties with Graves' hyperthyroidism that later progressed to Graves' ophthalmopathy. The chain links TRBV2 with TRBJ2-7, with the D gene tentatively TRBD1 or TRBD2, based on 5 matching bases in each. The nucleotide sequence is given as TGTGCCAGCAGTGACCGGGACCGAGGCTCCTACGAGCAGTACTTC. It specifies CASSDRDRGSYEQYF.